One sample yielded the 5 T cell receptor beta chains listed below, sequenced in a study of CD8 T cells in ankylosing spondylitis. TCRdb itself ran the 5' RACE reads through MiXCR, one entry per CDR3 protein. Of 200,000 to 300,000 distinct CDR3 sequences in the sample, approximately 12% were seen once. The sample taken for sequencing was blood, either unsorted or a sorted T cell fraction (not recorded which). Every receptor here comes from a male donor with ankylosing spondylitis or in good health (not recorded which).

This clonotype has at least ten counts. The CDR3: CSAGPGTGETEAFF. In DNA, the CDR3 is TGCAGTGCTGGTCCCGGGACAGGGGAGACTGAAGCTTTCTTT. The chain links TRBV20-1 to TRBJ1-1; TRBD1 aligns across 10 bases. V dropped 5 bases and J dropped 5; count of bases not matched to a gene: 8. The germline V gene has CDR1 DFQATT and CDR2 SNEGSKA (reference sequence). There are 14 residues in the CDR3.

In its sample, this clonotype was seen many times. The chain links TRBV28 to TRBJ1-2; D gene uncertain. V lost 5 bases and J lost 4, with 17 bases in between. The CDR3 is 15 amino acids. Germline values: CDR1 MDHEN, CDR2 SYDVKM. The CDR3 coding sequence is TGTGCCAGCAGTCCCCGACTCTCAAGTGGCTATGGCTACACCTTC. Its protein product is CASSPRLSSGYGYTF.

This clonotype has ten or more counts. The chain has TRBV20-1 and TRBJ2-1; TRBD2 matches 12 bases. Per germline, CDR1 DFQATT and CDR2 SNEGSKA (reference sequence). J gave up 3 bases and V 3 bases, and 6 bases lay outside the gene matches. CDR3 size: 16 residues. The CDR3 spells CSARGLAGRFYNEQFF. The CDR3, as DNA: TGCAGTGCTAGGGGACTAGCGGGTCGATTCTACAATGAGCAGTTCTTC.

There are many counts of this clonotype. J is TRBJ1-4 and V is TRBV5-1; possible D gene TRBD1, 5 bases. The CDR3 is made up of 16 amino acids. Germline CDR1 and CDR2: SGHRS and YFSETQ. V was clipped by 4 bases and J by 4 bases, with 17 bases between them. The CDR3 sequence is CASSQGRGEYNEKLFF. DNA for the CDR3: TGCGCCAGCAGCCAAGGGAGGGGAGAGTATAATGAAAAACTGTTTTTT.

The table lists this clonotype with a few counts. The chain employs TRBV9 and TRBJ2-7, with 8 bases aligning to TRBD1. Germline V gene lookup returns CDR1 SGDLS and CDR2 YYNGEE. The CDR3 is made up of 14 amino acids. V was pared by 2 bases and J by 3 bases, with 4 bases of the junction left unmatched. The CDR3 loop reads CASSVGQGYYEQYF. Written as DNA, the CDR3 is TGTGCCAGCAGCGTTGGACAGGGTTACTACGAGCAGTACTTC. Variable domain in full (rest from reference TRBV9 and TRBJ2-7): DSGVTQTPKHLITATGQRVTLRCSPRSGDLSVYWYQQSLDQGLQFLIQYYNGEERAKGNILERFSAQQFPDLHSELNLSSLELGDSALYFCASSVGQGYYEQYFGPGTRLTVT.